These 11 T cell receptor beta chains share one sample of origin, sequenced in a study of blood T cell repertoires in COVID-19. The data were produced by immunoSEQ multiplex PCR, yet TCRdb's version contains in-frame clones alone and is incomplete. The repertoire holds 9,500 to 15,000 clones, with 85% to 95% as singletons. Sequencing input: peripheral blood. Receptors originate from a woman between 70 and 85 years old with active COVID-19.

The chain carries TRBV5-6 and TRBJ2-7, with a possible D match to TRBD2 (5 bases). From germline, CDR1 is SGHDT and CDR2 YYEEEE. V lost 3 bases and J 5 bases, leaving 9 bases between the germline ends. This CDR3 contains 12 residues. CDR3 protein: CASSWAEDEQYF. CDR3 nucleotide sequence: TGTGCCAGCAGCTGGGCGGAGGACGAGCAGTACTTC.

This clone was found a few times. Other DNA sequences in the same sample also yield this CDR3. The chain is built from TRBV4-3 and TRBJ2-1, with 11 nucleotides matching TRBD2. Per the germline V gene, CDR1 is LGHNA and CDR2 is YSLEER. The CDR3 runs 16 residues. V was clipped by 1 base and J by 6 bases; unmatched bases: 5. The CDR3: CASSQGVAGGPNEQFF. CDR3 in DNA: TGCGCCAGCAGCCAAGGTGTAGCGGGAGGGCCCAATGAGCAGTTCTTC.

The chain employs TRBV7-8 and TRBJ2-1; a possible D gene is TRBD1 (6 bases). CDR1 and CDR2 (germline): SGHVS, FQNEAQ. The V end lost 6 bases, the J end lost 4 bases, and 25 bases lay between the germline ends. This CDR3 contains 18 residues. CDR3 DNA sequence: TGTGCCAGCAGTCCAGGGGTCGGTGCCGGGTTGGATTACAATGAGCAGTTCTTC. Its protein product is CASSPGVGAGLDYNEQFF.

This clone showed up just once. This chain uses TRBV28 with TRBJ2-3; D is undetermined. The CDR3 extends over 14 amino acids. V was trimmed by 6 bases and J by 3 bases, leaving 13 bases between them. From germline, CDR1 is MDHEN and CDR2 SYDVKM. CDR3: CASSPPPSTDTQYF. CDR3 bases: TGTGCCAGCAGCCCCCCCCCTAGTACAGATACGCAGTATTTT.

The chain is built from TRBV6-1 and TRBJ1-5; D is uncertain. V lost 2 bases, J lost 0 bases, and 14 bases lay in between. In germline, CDR1 is MNHNS, CDR2 SASEGT. This CDR3 has 17 amino acids. The CDR3 DNA follows: TGTGCCAGCAGTGAAAGGAGGGCAGAACATAGCAATCAGCCCCAGCATTTT. Amino acids: CASSERRAEHSNQPQHF.

The chain links TRBV5-1 to TRBJ2-1, with TRBD2 identical over 15 bases. Germline assignment: CDR1 SGHRS and CDR2 YFSETQ. V shed 4 bases and J 5 bases; nucleotides not matched to a gene: 4. The length of the CDR3 is 16 residues. The CDR3, as DNA: TGCGCCAGCAGCCCCGGGACTAGCGGGAGGAACAATGAGCAGTTCTTC. It translates to CASSPGTSGRNNEQFF.

This chain joins TRBV7-2 and TRBJ2-1, with 8 positions matching TRBD2. Unmatched junction bases numbered 15, after V lost 2 bases and J lost 6 bases. Germline CDR1 is SGHTA and CDR2 is FQGNSA. The CDR3 has 18 amino acids. In DNA, the CDR3 is TGTGCCAGCAGCTTATATCCTTCCGTTAGCGGGATACCCAATGAGCAGTTCTTC. Translation gives CASSLYPSVSGIPNEQFF. The full variable domain, completed using reference TRBV7-2 and TRBJ2-1, is GAGVSQSPSNKVTEKGKDVELRCDPISGHTALYWYRQSLGQGLEFLIYFQGNSAPDKSGLPSDRFSAERTGGSVSTLTIQRTQQEDSAVYLCASSLYPSVSGIPNEQFFGPGTRLTVL.

J is TRBJ2-2 and V is TRBV7-8, with 10 bases aligning to TRBD2. The V segment lost 2 bases and the J segment 5 bases; nucleotides outside the gene matches: 5. Germline-derived CDR1 and CDR2 are SGHVS and FQNEAQ. This CDR3 comprises 16 residues. CDR3 in amino acids: CASSLNLAGVTGELFF. The CDR3 region has the DNA TGTGCCAGCAGCTTAAACCTAGCGGGAGTTACCGGGGAGCTGTTTTTT.

The gene calls are TRBV4-3 and TRBJ2-7; possible D gene TRBD1, 6 bases. V dropped 0 bases and J dropped 4 bases, with 10 bases sitting between them. Germline V gene lookup returns CDR1 LGHNA and CDR2 YSLEER. There are 14 residues in the CDR3. The CDR3 DNA is TGCGCCAGCAGCCAAGACAGGGGTACTTACGAGCAGTACTTC. It translates to CASSQDRGTYEQYF.

V usage is TRBV6-5 and J usage is TRBJ2-3, with 9 bases identical to TRBD2. With V trimmed by 2 bases and J by 5 bases, 8 bases remained unmatched. Germline CDR1 is MNHEY and CDR2 is SVGAGI. The CDR3 is 16 amino acids. The CDR3 coding sequence is TGTGCCAGCAGTTACGCGGGCGGGAGGGCCAGAGATACGCAGTATTTT. Protein: CASSYAGGRARDTQYF.

The chain carries TRBV19 and TRBJ1-5; 10 nucleotides match TRBD1. From germline, CDR1 is LNHDA and CDR2 SQIVND (reference sequence). The CDR3 extends over 15 amino acids. Losses at the gene ends were 2 bases for V and 4 bases for J; bases not matched to a gene: 2. The CDR3 protein is CASSIQDRGNQPQHF. The CDR3 DNA reads as TGTGCCAGTAGTATACAGGACAGGGGGAATCAGCCCCAGCATTTT.